The present TCR beta chain was sequenced within a study of STAT3 mutations in large granular lymphocyte leukemia. Study background: More than half of T-LGLL patients received immunosuppressive therapy. General study results and limits: No sample exists from the first appearance of each clone. Every T-LGLL patient had at least one immunodominant TCRbeta clonotype.

With respect to this clone: The antigen is not known.

Some 41,000 productive templates were obtained per sample on average. The repertoire was sequenced with immunoSEQ multiplex PCR; TCRdb's copy has only in-frame clones and lacks some. The data hold just over 15,000 clones, with around 90% observed a single time. The CDR3 sequence is 13 residues long. Between the trimmed V and J ends, which lost 4 bases and 4 bases, there was a span of 12 bases. CDR1 and CDR2 (germline): SGHNT, YYREEE (reference sequence). The sample consisted of peripheral blood mononuclear cells. The chain recombines TRBV5-4 with TRBJ2-7; D unresolved. The origin of this receptor is a woman aged 50 to 60 with T-cell large granular lymphocyte leukemia. Some clones in this sample may be carry-over from other donors' samples. The CDR3 DNA follows: TGTGCCAGCAGCCCCGCCCCCGCTTACGAGCAGTACTTC. Its translation: CASSPAPAYEQYF. Based on the CDR3 plus reference TRBV5-4 and TRBJ2-7, the full variable domain is ETGVTQSPTHLIKTRGQQVTLRCSSQSGHNTVSWYQQALGQGPQFIFQYYREEENGRGNFPPRFSGLQFPNYSSELNVNALELDDSALYLCASSPAPAYEQYFGPGTRLTVT.